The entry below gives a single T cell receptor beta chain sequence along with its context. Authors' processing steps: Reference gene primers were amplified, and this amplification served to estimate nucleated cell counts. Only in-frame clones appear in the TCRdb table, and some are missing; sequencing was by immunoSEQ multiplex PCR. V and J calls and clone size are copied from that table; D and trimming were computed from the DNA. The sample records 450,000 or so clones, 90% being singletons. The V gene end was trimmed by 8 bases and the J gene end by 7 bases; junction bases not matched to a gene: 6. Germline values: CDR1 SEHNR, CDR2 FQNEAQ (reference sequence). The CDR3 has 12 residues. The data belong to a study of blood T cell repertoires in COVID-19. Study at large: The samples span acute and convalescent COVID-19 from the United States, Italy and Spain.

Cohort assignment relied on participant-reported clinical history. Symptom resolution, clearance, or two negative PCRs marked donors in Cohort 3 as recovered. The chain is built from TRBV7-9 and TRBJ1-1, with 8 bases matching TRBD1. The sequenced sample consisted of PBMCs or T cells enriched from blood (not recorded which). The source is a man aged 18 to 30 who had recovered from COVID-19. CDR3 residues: CASDRGAGEAFF. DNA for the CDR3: TGTGCCAGCGACAGGGGCGCCGGTGAAGCTTTCTTT.